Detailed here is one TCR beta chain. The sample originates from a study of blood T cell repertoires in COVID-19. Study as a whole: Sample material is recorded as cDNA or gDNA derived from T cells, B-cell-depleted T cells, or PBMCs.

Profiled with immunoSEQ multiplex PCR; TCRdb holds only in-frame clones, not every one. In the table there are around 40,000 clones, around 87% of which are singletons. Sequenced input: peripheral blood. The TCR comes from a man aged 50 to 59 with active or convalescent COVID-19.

The CDR3 sequence: CASSLLARETQYF. The CDR3 DNA reads as TGTGCCAGCAGTCTACTAGCTCGGGAGACCCAGTACTTC. This chain joins TRBV7-2 and TRBJ2-5, with a possible D match to TRBD2 (6 bases). Trimming pared 6 bases from V and 5 bases from J, leaving 13 bases between. This CDR3 contains 13 residues. From germline, CDR1 is SGHTA and CDR2 FQGNSA.